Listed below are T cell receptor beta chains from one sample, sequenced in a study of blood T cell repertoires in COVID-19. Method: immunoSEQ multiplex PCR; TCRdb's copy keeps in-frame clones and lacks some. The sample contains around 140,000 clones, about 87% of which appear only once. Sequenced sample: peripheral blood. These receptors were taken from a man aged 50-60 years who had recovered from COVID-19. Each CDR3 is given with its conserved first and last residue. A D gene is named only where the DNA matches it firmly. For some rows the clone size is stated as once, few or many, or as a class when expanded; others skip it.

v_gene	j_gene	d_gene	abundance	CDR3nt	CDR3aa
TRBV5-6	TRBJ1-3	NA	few	TGTGCCAGCAGCTTACTTGGGGCGACCCAGACTGGAAACACCATATATTTT	CASSLLGATQTGNTIYF
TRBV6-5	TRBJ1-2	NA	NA	TGTGCCAGCAGCGTCAACCGGGAAAGGGTATACACCTTC	CASSVNRERVYTF
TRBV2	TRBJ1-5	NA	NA	TGTGCCAGCAGCTCGGGAGGGGGGTTCAATCAGCCCCAGCATTTT	CASSSGGGFNQPQHF
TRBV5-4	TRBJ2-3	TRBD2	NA	TGTGCCAGCAGCTTGGGACTAGCGGGGCTCACAGATACGCAGTATTTT	CASSLGLAGLTDTQYF
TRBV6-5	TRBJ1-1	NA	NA	TGTGCCAGCATAGAGAACACTGAAGCTTTCTTT	CASIENTEAFF
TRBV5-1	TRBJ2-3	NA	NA	TGCGCCAGCTCCCAGGGCGCAGATACGCAGTATTTT	CASSQGADTQYF
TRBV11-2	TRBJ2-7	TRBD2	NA	TGTGCCAGCAGCGTATCTAGCGGGGGAACCTACGAGCAGTACTTC	CASSVSSGGTYEQYF
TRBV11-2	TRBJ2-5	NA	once	TGTGCCAGCAGCTCCACAGGGTACGAGACCCAGTACTTC	CASSSTGYETQYF
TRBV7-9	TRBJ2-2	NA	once	TGTGCCAGCAGCTCCCGGCAGGGGCTGAACACCGGGGAGCTGTTTTTT	CASSSRQGLNTGELFF
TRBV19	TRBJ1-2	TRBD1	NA	TGTGCCAGTACCCAAGTGACAGGGACCTATGGCTACACCTTC	CASTQVTGTYGYTF
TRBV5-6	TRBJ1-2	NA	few	TGTGCCAGCAGCTCGATCTCAGGGCTTAACTATGGCTACACCTTC	CASSSISGLNYGYTF
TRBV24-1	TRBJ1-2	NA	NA	TGTGCCACCAGTCAAGGGGGCTATGGCTACACCTTC	CATSQGGYGYTF
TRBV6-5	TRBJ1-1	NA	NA	TGTGCCAGCAGCCGACCCCCGGGGGTAGGCACTGAAGCTTTCTTT	CASSRPPGVGTEAFF
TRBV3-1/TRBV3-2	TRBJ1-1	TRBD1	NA	TGTGCCAGCATCCGCGGACAGGGGTCCGCAATCGAAGCTTTCTTT	CASIRGQGSAIEAFF
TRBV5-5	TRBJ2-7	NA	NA	TGTGCCAGCAGCTTGGGTTTCCTTATGAGCCACGAGCAGTACTTC	CASSLGFLMSHEQYF
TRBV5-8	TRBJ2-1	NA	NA	TGTGCCAGCAGCTTGTCCGGGGGCTACAATGAGCAGTTCTTC	CASSLSGGYNEQFF
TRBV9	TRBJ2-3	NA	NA	TGTGCCAGCAGCCCCCGACTATCCACAGATACGCAGTATTTT	CASSPRLSTDTQYF
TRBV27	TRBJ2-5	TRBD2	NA	TGTGCCAGCAGCCGACGGGGGGAAAGTTGGGAGACCCAGTACTTC	CASSRRGESWETQYF
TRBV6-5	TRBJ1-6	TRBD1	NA	TGTGCCAGCAGCGACACCGGGACAGGGGTTTCACCCCTCCACTTT	CASSDTGTGVSPLHF
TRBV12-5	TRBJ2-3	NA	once	TGTGCTAGTGGTTTGGGCGGGGTAAGCACAGATACGCAGTATTTT	CASGLGGVSTDTQYF
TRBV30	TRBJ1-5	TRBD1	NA	TGTGCCTGGAATACCGGGACAGGGACTTTAAGCAATCAGCCCCAGCATTTT	CAWNTGTGTLSNQPQHF
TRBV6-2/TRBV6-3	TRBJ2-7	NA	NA	TGTGCCAGCAGTTACCTAGGTTGGTACGAGCAGTACTTC	CASSYLGWYEQYF
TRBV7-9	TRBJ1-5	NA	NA	TGTGCCAGCAGCTTGGGGACACCCCACAATCAGCCCCAGCATTTT	CASSLGTPHNQPQHF
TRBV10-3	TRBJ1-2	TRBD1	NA	TGTGCCATCAGTGAGTCGAATCTCAGGGGGCAGGGTGGCTACACCTTC	CAISESNLRGQGGYTF
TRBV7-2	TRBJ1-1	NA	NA	TGTGCCAGCAGCTTAGGGCGGGTGAACACTGAAGCTTTCTTT	CASSLGRVNTEAFF
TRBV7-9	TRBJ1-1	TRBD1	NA	TGTGCCAGCAGGGGACAGGGCGACACTGAAGCTTTCTTT	CASRGQGDTEAFF
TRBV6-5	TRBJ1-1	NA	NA	TGTGCCAGCGTCGCGGGGGGGAACACTGAAGCTTTCTTT	CASVAGGNTEAFF
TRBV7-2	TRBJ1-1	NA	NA	TGTGCCAGCAGCTTCCCGGAAGGAGGGCGCACTGAAGCTTTCTTT	CASSFPEGGRTEAFF
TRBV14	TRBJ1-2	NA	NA	TGTGCCAGCAGCCAATGGTGGGGAAGGGGGAAGAAAGGCCCGACTTATGGCTACACCTTC	CASSQWWGRGKKGPTYGYTF
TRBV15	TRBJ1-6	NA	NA	TGTGCCACCAGCAGTTGGGACATAGATTCACCCCTCCACTTT	CATSSWDIDSPLHF
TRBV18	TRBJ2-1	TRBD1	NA	TGTGCCAGCTCATCGCAGGGGGCTCGCAATGAGCAGTTCTTC	CASSSQGARNEQFF